This note documents a single TCR beta chain sequence. Other DNA variants within this sample encode the same CDR3. The entry originates in a study of cytomegalovirus exposure and HLA in healthy donors. Amplification used 60 Vbeta primers and 13 Jbeta primers. Sequenced by immunoSEQ multiplex PCR; TCRdb stores in-frame clones only, minus some. The table lists some 130,000 clones, about 79% of them singletons, with approximately 2% in the top ten. At collection, donors were nominally healthy, but unrecorded immune exposures were probable. The V gene lost 4 bases and the J gene lost 3 bases, with 6 bases spanning the gap. The CDR3 spans 12 residues. Germline V gene sequence: CDR1 SEHNR, CDR2 FQNEAQ (reference sequence).

The source is a man aged 18-30 years in good health and CMV-seronegative. The V and J genes are TRBV7-9 and TRBJ2-5; D not resolved. The sample was PBMCs. The CDR3 nucleotides are TGTGCCAGCAGCTCCATTGAAGAGACCCAGTACTTC. Its translation is CASSSIEETQYF.